The 2 T cell receptor beta chains presented below share a single source sample, sequenced in a study of control samples from healthy donors and cancer patients. Assay: immunoSEQ multiplex PCR; the TCRdb copy retains only in-frame clones and omits some. The sample holds about 180,000 clones; 90% are singletons and the top ten take approximately 1.4%. The sequenced sample was blood. These receptors came from a woman between 50 and 59 years old in good health.

This clone has only one observation. The V and J genes are TRBV7-8 and TRBJ2-5; 8 bases are a match to TRBD1. V dropped 10 bases and J dropped 5; count of bases not matched to a gene: 12. Germline assignment: CDR1 SGHVS and CDR2 FQNEAQ. The CDR3 totals 14 residues. The CDR3 DNA reads as TGTGCCACACAAAAAGGGACAGGTCTTGAGACCCAGTACTTC. Amino acid sequence: CATQKGTGLETQYF.

The J gene is TRBJ1-1, the V gene TRBV10-1; D gene unclear. The CDR3 is made up of 13 amino acids. Between the trimmed V and J ends, which lost 4 bases and 12 bases, there was a span of 18 bases. The germline V gene encodes CDR1 WNHNN and CDR2 SYGVQD (reference sequence). Here the CDR3 DNA reads TGCGCCAGCAGTGCTAAGTCAGCTCTTGGTTCTTTCTTT. This sequence encodes CASSAKSALGSFF.